These T cell receptor beta chains were read from a single sample in a study of shared clonotypes between healthy human individuals. Generated by immunoSEQ multiplex PCR, the TCRdb table keeps only in-frame clones and is missing some. The sample shows fewer than 350,000 clones, 80% to 90% of them seen only once. Sequencing input: memory CD8+ T cells sorted from blood. The source is a man between 18 and 29 years old in good health. CDR3s include the opening cysteine and the closing phenylalanine or tryptophan. A D gene is named only where the DNA matches it firmly. The size entry is marked missing in some rows and otherwise reads once, few, many or a size class.

d_gene	j_gene	v_gene	abundance	CDR3aa	CDR3nt
-	TRBJ2-4	TRBV13	-	CASSLAGSAKNIQYF	TGTGCCAGCAGCTTAGCAGGGTCGGCCAAAAACATTCAGTACTTC
-	TRBJ2-1	TRBV6-1	-	CACRQSSYNEQFF	TGTGCCTGCAGGCAGAGCTCCTACAATGAGCAGTTCTTC
-	TRBJ1-3	TRBV13	-	CASSLGSGTLSGNTIYF	TGTGCCAGCAGCTTAGGATCCGGGACCCTCTCTGGAAACACCATATATTTT
-	TRBJ1-2	TRBV13	-	CASSLVLGVDIGYTF	TGTGCCAGCAGCTTAGTTTTAGGCGTTGATATTGGCTACACCTTC
-	TRBJ2-7	TRBV18	-	CASAPRGRYEQYF	TGTGCCAGCGCCCCCAGGGGTAGGTACGAGCAGTACTTC
-	TRBJ2-1	TRBV5-1	-	CASSHPNLRGYNEQFF	TGCGCCAGCAGCCACCCTAACCTTCGGGGTTACAATGAGCAGTTCTTC
TRBD1	TRBJ2-7	TRBV10-1	-	CASSGTGDGYEQYF	TGCGCCAGCAGTGGGACAGGGGATGGGTACGAGCAGTACTTC
-	TRBJ2-7	TRBV6-6	-	CASLLRVQDEQYF	TGTGCCAGCCTTCTCCGGGTGCAGGACGAGCAGTACTTC
TRBD2	TRBJ2-1	TRBV10-3	-	CAISGLANEQFF	TGTGCCATCAGTGGACTAGCCAATGAGCAGTTCTTC
TRBD2	TRBJ2-7	TRBV4-1	-	CASSQDFPSLAGIHEQYF	TGCGCCAGCAGCCAAGATTTCCCTTCCCTAGCGGGGATCCACGAGCAGTACTTC
TRBD1	TRBJ1-5	TRBV7-6	-	CASSLADVGTGWLFSNQPQHF	TGTGCCAGCAGCTTAGCTGATGTAGGGACAGGGTGGCTCTTTAGCAATCAGCCCCAGCATTTT
-	TRBJ1-1	TRBV28	-	CASSLGQGFRTEAFF	TGTGCCAGCAGTTTAGGGCAGGGATTTCGTACTGAAGCTTTCTTT
TRBD1	TRBJ2-7	TRBV6-1	-	CASEGQGHYEQYF	TGTGCCAGCGAGGGACAGGGTCACTACGAGCAGTACTTC
-	TRBJ2-2	TRBV6-5	-	CASSYTAGNTGELFF	TGTGCCAGCAGTTACACTGCGGGAAACACCGGGGAGCTGTTTTTT
-	TRBJ2-1	TRBV21-1	-	CASSKCYRYTYNEQFF	TGTGCCAGCAGCAAATGTTACAGATACACCTACAATGAGCAGTTCTTC
-	TRBJ2-7	TRBV5-6	-	CASSLTTYSYEQYF	TGTGCCAGCAGCCTTACGACGTACTCCTACGAGCAGTACTTC
-	TRBJ1-1	TRBV9	-	CASSVMGAGEAFF	TGTGCCAGCAGCGTAATGGGGGCTGGAGAAGCTTTCTTT
TRBD1	TRBJ1-1	TRBV7-9	-	CASSDGQGVTTEAFF	TGTGCCAGCAGCGATGGACAGGGGGTGACCACTGAAGCTTTCTTT
-	TRBJ2-3	TRBV5-1	-	CASSEGLDGTENGDTQYF	TGCGCCAGCAGCGAGGGTCTGGACGGGACCGAGAATGGGGATACGCAGTATTTT
-	TRBJ2-1	TRBV5-4	-	CASSLGSGPYNEQFF	TGTGCCAGCAGCTTGGGTAGCGGCCCCTACAATGAGCAGTTCTTC
-	TRBJ1-1	TRBV27	-	CASSFDWSTEAFF	TGTGCCAGCAGTTTTGACTGGAGCACTGAAGCTTTCTTT
-	TRBJ1-1	TRBV7-6	many	CASSLRGADTEAFF	TGTGCCAGCAGCTTACGGGGCGCGGACACTGAAGCTTTCTTT
-	TRBJ1-4	TRBV2	-	CASSHEKLFF	TGTGCCAGCTCACATGAAAAACTGTTTTTT
TRBD2	TRBJ2-3	TRBV5-1	many	CASSTTSGSMTDTQYF	TGCGCCAGCAGCACGACTAGCGGGAGTATGACAGATACGCAGTATTTT
-	TRBJ2-7	TRBV27	-	CASSPQGPEQYF	TGTGCCAGCAGTCCACAGGGTCCCGAGCAGTACTTC
-	TRBJ2-6	TRBV29-1	-	CSVEADSGANVLTF	TGCAGCGTTGAGGCCGACTCTGGGGCCAACGTCCTGACTTTC
-	TRBJ2-7	TRBV27	-	CASSLGGLPYEQYF	TGTGCCAGCAGTTTAGGAGGGTTGCCCTACGAGCAGTACTTC
TRBD1	TRBJ2-7	TRBV7-8	-	CASSLAGTGGSYEQYF	TGTGCCAGCAGCTTAGCCGGGACAGGGGGCTCCTACGAGCAGTACTTC
-	TRBJ1-4	TRBV30	-	CAWSDPGANEKLFF	TGTGCCTGGAGTGACCCGGGTGCTAATGAAAAACTGTTTTTT
-	TRBJ2-7	TRBV19	-	CASSIDTLGSYEQYF	TGTGCCAGTAGTATAGATACTTTGGGCAGCTACGAGCAGTACTTC
-	TRBJ2-1	TRBV12-5	-	CASGADSTYNEQFF	TGTGCTAGTGGTGCCGATTCGACGTACAATGAGCAGTTCTTC
-	TRBJ2-3	TRBV9	-	CASSPRTGASTDTQYF	TGTGCCAGCAGCCCCCGGACGGGTGCTAGCACAGATACGCAGTATTTT
-	TRBJ2-7	TRBV19	once	CASSPQLGEQYF	TGTGCCAGTAGTCCGCAGCTGGGGGAGCAGTACTTC
TRBD2	TRBJ2-7	TRBV27	-	CASRFGGAGPLEQYF	TGTGCCAGCAGGTTTGGGGGAGCGGGGCCCTTAGAGCAGTACTTC
TRBD1	TRBJ2-7	TRBV10-3	-	CASGQGDYEQYF	TGTGCCTCGGGACAGGGGGATTACGAGCAGTACTTC
-	TRBJ2-1	TRBV6-6	-	CASSSWLEENEQFF	TGTGCCAGCAGCTCCTGGCTAGAAGAAAATGAGCAGTTCTTC
TRBD2	TRBJ2-2	TRBV10-3	-	CAISVIAGRSGELFF	TGTGCCATCAGTGTTATAGCGGGAAGATCCGGGGAGCTGTTTTTT
TRBD1	TRBJ1-3	TRBV5-4	-	CASSLRQGGNTIYF	TGTGCCAGCAGCTTGAGACAGGGAGGAAACACCATATATTTT
TRBD2	TRBJ2-3	TRBV7-9	-	CASSYAGLADADTQYF	TGTGCCAGCAGCTATGCGGGACTAGCAGATGCAGATACGCAGTATTTT
-	TRBJ2-7	TRBV7-8	-	CASSQTQGLYEQYF	TGTGCCAGCAGCCAGACCCAGGGGCTCTACGAGCAGTACTTC
-	TRBJ1-1	TRBV28	-	CASSLSRGALTEAFF	TGTGCCAGCAGCCTATCTCGGGGCGCGCTCACTGAAGCTTTCTTT
-	TRBJ2-7	TRBV30	-	CAWSGQGSGEQYF	TGTGCCTGGAGTGGTCAGGGATCGGGCGAGCAGTACTTC
TRBD2	TRBJ2-1	TRBV6-4	-	CASSDGVAGNEQFF	TGTGCCAGCAGTGATGGCGTAGCGGGCAATGAGCAGTTCTTC
-	TRBJ1-2	TRBV5-6	-	CASSRDISNYGYTF	TGTGCCAGCAGCCGGGACATCTCTAACTATGGCTACACCTTC
-	TRBJ2-7	TRBV7-8	-	CASSLFDPYEQYF	TGTGCCAGCAGCTTATTCGACCCCTACGAGCAGTACTTC
TRBD2	TRBJ2-3	TRBV7-2	-	CASSLGVAGAYGSGDTQYF	TGTGCCAGCAGCCTAGGGGTAGCGGGAGCTTATGGATCGGGAGATACGCAGTATTTT
TRBD1	TRBJ2-7	TRBV5-6	-	CASSSTGNGEQYF	TGTGCCAGCAGCTCGACAGGGAATGGCGAGCAGTACTTC
-	TRBJ1-4	TRBV15	-	CATSPDGGEKLFF	TGTGCCACCAGCCCGGACGGGGGTGAAAAACTGTTTTTT
TRBD2	TRBJ2-5	TRBV4-3	-	CASSQGSSGGQETQYF	TGCGCCAGCAGCCAAGGATCTAGCGGGGGCCAAGAGACCCAGTACTTC
-	TRBJ1-5	TRBV10-3	few	CAISPPGVNQPQHF	TGTGCCATCAGTCCCCCGGGGGTTAATCAGCCCCAGCATTTT
TRBD1	TRBJ1-2	TRBV4-1	-	CASSLGTGIGYTF	TGCGCCAGCAGCCTCGGGACAGGGATCGGCTACACCTTC
TRBD1	TRBJ1-3	TRBV7-9	-	CASSRGDSNSGNTIYF	TGTGCCAGCAGCCGAGGGGACAGCAACTCTGGAAACACCATATATTTT
-	TRBJ1-2	TRBV11-2	once	CASSLDLGHRGYTF	TGTGCCAGCAGCTTAGATCTAGGACACCGTGGCTACACCTTC
-	TRBJ1-1	TRBV4-1	-	CASSGPLMNTEAFF	TGCGCCAGCAGCGGGCCGCTTATGAACACTGAAGCTTTCTTT
-	TRBJ2-6	TRBV7-9	-	CASSPVLSGANVLTF	TGTGCCAGCAGCCCAGTCCTCTCTGGGGCCAACGTCCTGACTTTC